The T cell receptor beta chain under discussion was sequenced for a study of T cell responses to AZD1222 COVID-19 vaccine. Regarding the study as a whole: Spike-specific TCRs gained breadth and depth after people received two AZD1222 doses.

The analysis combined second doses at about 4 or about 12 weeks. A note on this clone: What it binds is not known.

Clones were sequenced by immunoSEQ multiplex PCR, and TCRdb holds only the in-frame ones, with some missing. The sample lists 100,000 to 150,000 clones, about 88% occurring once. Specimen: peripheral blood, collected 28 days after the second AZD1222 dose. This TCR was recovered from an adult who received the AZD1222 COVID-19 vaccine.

The CDR3 loop reads CASSTPGQGAEWNTEAFF. The CDR3, as DNA: TGTGCCAGTAGTACCCCGGGACAGGGGGCAGAATGGAACACTGAAGCTTTCTTT. The gene calls are TRBV19 and TRBJ1-1; 12 bases line up with TRBD1. V was pared by 4 bases and J by 1 base, with 10 bases of the junction left unmatched. This CDR3 region has 18 residues. Per germline, CDR1 LNHDA and CDR2 SQIVND (reference sequence).